These 21 T cell receptor beta chains originate from one sample sequenced in a study of T cells after posttransplantation cyclophosphamide. Profiling relied on immunoSEQ multiplex PCR, and the TCRdb table lists in-frame clones only, not all of them. The table has about 19,000 clones, about nine tenths seen once. Cyclophosphamide on days +3 and +4 followed busulfan-fludarabine conditioning and a marrow graft. The input for sequencing was PBMCs, taken after allogeneic stem cell transplant with posttransplant cyclophosphamide. These receptors all stem from a female patient aged 35 to 55 who received an allogeneic stem cell transplant from a related donor, was CMV-positive, and had no GVHD. Some T cells may be the graft donor's.

V and J are TRBV27 and TRBJ2-1; D is possibly TRBD2 (6 bases). The germline gives CDR1 MNHEY, CDR2 SMNVEV (reference sequence). The CDR3 loop spans 17 amino acids. V gave up 3 bases and J gave up 0 bases, with 15 bases separating them. The CDR3 nucleotides are TGTGCCAGCAGTTTGTTAGTGGGAGGTAGCTCCTACAATGAGCAGTTCTTC. This codes for CASSLLVGGSSYNEQFF.

V and J are TRBV10-3 and TRBJ1-5; unclear D gene. CDR3 length: 13 residues. V dropped 3 bases and J dropped 7 bases, with 10 bases sitting between them. Germline values: CDR1 ENHRY, CDR2 SYGVKD. CDR3 protein: CAISEPGGQPQHF. The CDR3 DNA reads as TGTGCCATCAGTGAACCGGGAGGACAGCCCCAGCATTTT.

The chain has TRBV13 and TRBJ2-3, with D perhaps TRBD1 (5 bases). This CDR3 region has 13 residues. The germline CDR1 and CDR2 sequences are PRHDT and FYEKMQ (reference sequence). With 5 bases removed from V and 3 bases from J, the gap between germline ends came to 9 bases. The CDR3 loop is CASSPQGTDTQYF. The CDR3 nucleotides read TGTGCCAGCAGCCCTCAGGGTACAGATACGCAGTATTTT.

The chain is built from TRBV13 and TRBJ1-2, with 7 bases aligning to TRBD1. Germline V CDR1 and CDR2: PRHDT, FYEKMQ (reference sequence). With 0 bases clipped from V and 5 bases from J, the junction kept 12 bases outside the gene matches. The CDR3 is 17 amino acids. In DNA form, the CDR3 reads TGTGCCAGCAGCTTAGGCTTAGGGAGACAGGGAGGATATGGCTACACCTTC. Protein: CASSLGLGRQGGYGYTF.

This chain connects TRBV27 to TRBJ2-1; the match to TRBD2 covers 13 bases. CDR1 is MNHEY, CDR2 SMNVEV, per germline (reference sequence). The ends lost 6 bases at V and 5 bases at J; junction bases unmatched: 10. This CDR3 region has 17 residues. The CDR3 loop reads CASRRLAGGLQHNEQFF. CDR3 sequence (DNA): TGTGCCAGCAGGCGACTAGCGGGAGGCCTTCAACACAATGAGCAGTTCTTC.

The V call is TRBV30, the J call TRBJ1-2; TRBD1 matches 10 bases. J lost 2 bases, V lost 7 bases, and 10 bases had no gene match. The CDR3 is made up of 15 amino acids. Germline-derived CDR1 and CDR2 are GTSNPN and SVGIG (reference sequence). The CDR3 region is CAFAGTGAPNYGYTF. DNA for the CDR3: TGTGCCTTTGCCGGGACAGGGGCCCCCAACTATGGCTACACCTTC.

This chain uses TRBV19 with TRBJ2-5; D may be TRBD2 (6 bases). Germline V gene lookup returns CDR1 LNHDA and CDR2 SQIVND (reference sequence). Trimming took 6 bases from V and 4 from J, leaving 18 bases between them. The CDR3 runs to 15 residues. As DNA, the CDR3 is TGTGCCAGTAGAAACCTTCGGGACTTAAGAGAGACCCAGTACTTC. It is translated as CASRNLRDLRETQYF.

This clone was counted a few times. The CDR3 DNA reads as TGCGCCAGCAGCTTGGCCAACTATCCGCAAGAGACCCAGTACTTC. Translated, it gives CASSLANYPQETQYF. This chain links TRBV5-1 with TRBJ2-5; D unclear. Germline CDR1 and CDR2: SGHRS and YFSETQ. Trimming cost V 0 bases and J 2 bases, with 11 bases left between them. The CDR3 is made up of 15 amino acids.

V gene TRBV27 combines with J gene TRBJ2-1, with 13 positions matching TRBD2. J gave up 4 bases and V 3 bases, and 6 bases lay outside the gene matches. Germline V gene data show CDR1 as MNHEY and CDR2 as SMNVEV (reference sequence). This CDR3 has 17 residues. The CDR3 coding sequence is TGTGCCAGCAGTTTCAAACCGGGACTAGCGGGATACAATGAGCAGTTCTTC. It encodes CASSFKPGLAGYNEQFF.

CDR3 in amino acids: CASSHRPSGLAGQSSYNEQFF. CDR3 sequence (DNA): TGCGCCAGCAGCCATCGACCGTCGGGACTAGCGGGCCAGAGCTCCTACAATGAGCAGTTCTTC. The chain links TRBV4-1 to TRBJ2-1; TRBD2 matches 12 bases. This CDR3 region has 21 residues. V was pared by 3 bases and J by 0 bases, with 15 bases of the junction left unmatched. Looked up from germline, CDR1 is MGHRA and CDR2 is YSYEKL.

This clone was seen only once. The chain has TRBV25-1 and TRBJ2-3, with 10 bases aligning to TRBD2. The germline gives CDR1 MGHDK, CDR2 SYGVNS. V gave up 2 bases and J gave up 3 bases; unmatched junction bases: 8. The length of the CDR3 is 17 residues. CDR3 DNA: TGTGCCAGCAGTGAAAGGAAGCTAGCGGGAGCTACAGATACGCAGTATTTT. It encodes CASSERKLAGATDTQYF.

The chain carries TRBV28 and TRBJ1-2; D not resolved. CDR1 and CDR2 (germline): MDHEN, SYDVKM. Trimming took off 2 bases at V and 8 bases at J, with 12 bases between the two ends. This CDR3 region has 13 residues. The CDR3 DNA reads as TGTGCCAGCAGTTTACTCCGGGATAGAGGCTACACCTTC. Translating it yields CASSLLRDRGYTF.

V is TRBV23-1 and J is TRBJ2-4; 7 bases line up with TRBD2. TRBV23-1 is identified as an open reading frame with a role that is uncertain. V was clipped by 0 bases and J by 5 bases; unmatched bases: 7. This CDR3 region has 16 residues. The CDR3 DNA sequence: TGCGCCAGCAGTCAATCTGCGGGAGACTCCGAAAACATTCAGTACTTC. Its translation is CASSQSAGDSENIQYF.

CDR3 DNA: TGTGCCAGCAGTGAAGAGCGTGTGGGAGTCGGAGGCACTGAAGCTTTCTTT. Its protein is CASSEERVGVGGTEAFF. V gene TRBV2 combines with J gene TRBJ1-1; D remains ambiguous. The CDR3 is made up of 17 amino acids. CDR1 is SNHLY and CDR2 is FYNNEI in the germline V gene. V was trimmed by 1 base and J by 4 bases, leaving 19 bases between them.

This clone was seen a handful of times. This chain joins TRBV5-8 and TRBJ1-5, with no clear D. Germline values: CDR1 SGHTS, CDR2 YDEGEE. The CDR3 is 15 amino acids. The V and J ends lost 4 bases and 1 base respectively, with 12 bases between them. The CDR3 DNA follows: TGTGCCAGCAGCGCATACACGGGGAGCAATCAGCCCCAGCATTTT. The encoded protein is CASSAYTGSNQPQHF.

The V gene is TRBV4-1, the J gene TRBJ1-4; D is undetermined. Trimming shortened V by 3 bases and J by 0 bases, and 11 bases separated the two germline ends. In germline, CDR1 is MGHRA, CDR2 YSYEKL. The CDR3 loop spans 16 amino acids. The CDR3 spells CASSQGFGATNEKLFF. The CDR3 DNA reads TGCGCCAGCAGCCAGGGCTTCGGTGCAACTAATGAAAAACTGTTTTTT.

The chain uses TRBV6-6 and TRBJ2-5; maybe TRBD2 (6 bases). The V gene lost 4 bases and the J gene lost 4 bases, with 10 bases spanning the gap. From germline, CDR1 is MNHNY and CDR2 SVGAGI (reference sequence). The CDR3 length is 13 residues. The CDR3 region is CASSLEGRETQYF. Written as DNA, the CDR3 is TGTGCCAGCAGTTTGGAGGGAAGAGAGACCCAGTACTTC.

The CDR3 spells CASSPLLAGGADTQYF. Here the CDR3 DNA reads TGCGCCAGCAGCCCCCTGCTAGCGGGAGGGGCAGATACGCAGTATTTT. The rearrangement uses TRBV5-1 and TRBJ2-3, with 12 bases identical to TRBD2. The CDR3 extends over 16 amino acids. Germline-derived CDR1 and CDR2 are SGHRS and YFSETQ. Trimming at V came to 4 bases and at J to 4 bases, leaving 7 bases not matched to a gene.

This chain uses TRBV18 with TRBJ1-5; D gene ambiguous. The ends were cut back, 6 bases at V and 7 bases at J, with 10 bases in the middle. The CDR3 is made up of 12 amino acids. Germline-derived CDR1 and CDR2 are KGHSH and LQKENI. The CDR3 sequence: CASSPGLQPQHF. The DNA for the CDR3 is TGTGCCAGCTCCCCCGGTTTACAGCCCCAGCATTTT. Supplemented by reference TRBV18 and TRBJ1-5, the full variable domain reads NAGVMQNPRHLVRRRGQEARLRCSPMKGHSHVYWYRQLPEEGLKFMVYLQKENIIDESGMPKERFSAEFPKEGPSILRIQQVVRGDSAAYFCASSPGLQPQHFGDGTRLSIL.

This chain connects TRBV27 to TRBJ2-7, with D perhaps TRBD1 (5 bases). Germline CDR1 is MNHEY and CDR2 is SMNVEV (reference sequence). The CDR3 has 14 residues. Trimming removed 1 base from V and 0 bases from J, with 7 bases in between. In nucleotides, the CDR3 is TGTGCCAGCAGTTTATGGGGCACCTCCTACGAGCAGTACTTC. Amino acids: CASSLWGTSYEQYF.

The chain combines TRBV14 with TRBJ2-2; 7 bases map to TRBD1. The trim removed 3 bases at V and 1 base at J, leaving 8 bases unmatched. Germline-derived CDR1 and CDR2 are SGHDN and FVKESK. The CDR3 contains 17 residues. The CDR3 DNA reads TGTGCCAGCAGCCATCCCCCGACAGGGAAGAACACCGGGGAGCTGTTTTTT. Translated: CASSHPPTGKNTGELFF.